These 22 T cell receptor beta chains were all obtained from the same sample, sequenced in a study of T cell responses to AZD1222 COVID-19 vaccine. The method was immunoSEQ multiplex PCR; TCRdb's version includes in-frame clones alone and lacks a portion of them. The repertoire holds over 85,000 clones, with around nine tenths as singletons. Here the sequenced sample was peripheral blood, taken on day 0 of AZD1222 vaccination. The receptors stem from an adult in good health.

The chain joins TRBV30 to TRBJ1-5; TRBD1 matches 7 bases. The CDR3 length is 15 residues. Germline V gives CDR1 GTSNPN, CDR2 SVGIG (reference sequence). V lost 1 base, J lost 1 base, and 4 bases stayed unmatched. DNA for the CDR3: TGTGCCTGGAGTGCCGGGACAGAAAGCAATCAGCCCCAGCATTTT. It specifies CAWSAGTESNQPQHF.

The chain combines TRBV23-1 with TRBJ1-2, with D tentatively TRBD1 (5 bases). TRBV23-1 is recorded as an ORF, its role being uncertain. V dropped 0 bases and J dropped 6 bases, with 14 bases sitting between them. This CDR3 is 15 amino acids long. Here the CDR3 DNA reads TGCGCCAGCAGTCAATCGGTTGTGGCAGGGAATGGCTACACCTTC. Translated, it gives CASSQSVVAGNGYTF.

This clone was seen more than once but under ten times. The rearrangement joins TRBV2 to TRBJ1-1, with TRBD1 as a possible D gene (6 bases). The V and J ends lost 9 bases and 5 bases respectively, with 31 bases between them. This CDR3 spans 18 amino acids. Germline V gene lookup returns CDR1 SNHLY and CDR2 FYNNEI. The CDR3 DNA sequence: TGTGCCAGTCGAGGCCCTCGCATCAAACAGGGTGGGGGGACTGAAGCTTTCTTT. Its translation: CASRGPRIKQGGGTEAFF.

This clone was detected once. J is TRBJ1-1 and V is TRBV6-2 or TRBV6-3, with D possibly matching TRBD1 (6 bases). Germline assignment: CDR1 MNHEY and CDR2 SVGEGT. The CDR3 runs to 17 residues. V lost 0 bases and J lost 0, with 14 bases in between. CDR3 protein: CASSYSPRGTLNTEAFF. The CDR3 bases are TGTGCCAGCAGTTACTCCCCTCGGGGGACATTGAACACTGAAGCTTTCTTT.

The rearrangement uses TRBV5-4 and TRBJ1-2; D is perhaps TRBD1 (5 bases). Germline V gene sequence: CDR1 SGHNT, CDR2 YYREEE (reference sequence). Trimming pared 3 bases from V and 2 bases from J, leaving 8 bases between. The CDR3 contains 13 residues. The CDR3 nucleotides are TGTGCCAGCAGCTCCAGGGTCAACTATGGCTACACCTTC. Amino acids: CASSSRVNYGYTF.

This chain links TRBV11-3 with TRBJ2-5; the match to TRBD1 covers 8 bases. CDR1 and CDR2 (germline): SGHNT, YENEEA. The ends lost 5 bases at V and 5 bases at J; junction bases unmatched: 13. The CDR3 consists of 16 residues. DNA of the CDR3: TGTGCCAGCAGCCGCCGCGGCAGGGGGCGCATGGAGACCCAGTACTTC. Translated: CASSRRGRGRMETQYF.

The gene calls are TRBV6-5 and TRBJ1-6, with TRBD1 as a possible D gene (5 bases). The CDR3 loop spans 13 amino acids. Per germline, CDR1 MNHEY and CDR2 SVGAGI. V lost 7 bases, J lost 8 bases, and 12 bases lay in between. In nucleotides, the CDR3 is TGTGCCAGCAAGCAGGGAAACGATTCACCCCTCCACTTT. This sequence encodes CASKQGNDSPLHF.

This chain links TRBV6-6 with TRBJ1-1; no clear D gene. Germline V CDR1 and CDR2: MNHNY, SVGAGI (reference sequence). The CDR3 spans 15 residues. Trimming pared 2 bases from V and 4 bases from J, leaving 14 bases between. The CDR3 DNA reads as TGTGCCAGCAGTTACCTCCAAGGAGGGCTCACTGAAGCTTTCTTT. Its translation: CASSYLQGGLTEAFF.

The genes are TRBV6-5 and TRBJ2-7; TRBD1 agrees at 7 bases. Losses at the gene ends were 2 bases for V and 3 bases for J; bases not matched to a gene: 10. Germline-derived CDR1 and CDR2 are MNHEY and SVGAGI. There are 16 residues in the CDR3. Here the CDR3 reads CASSYGSRGPNYEQYF. CDR3 nucleotide sequence: TGTGCCAGCAGTTACGGTAGTAGGGGGCCTAACTACGAGCAGTACTTC.

This clone showed up just once. CDR3: CASSLQGKFEKLFF. In DNA, the CDR3 is TGTGCCAGCAGCTTACAGGGGAAGTTTGAAAAACTGTTTTTT. V is TRBV5-8 and J is TRBJ1-4; the match to TRBD1 covers 7 bases. The germline V gene encodes CDR1 SGHTS and CDR2 YDEGEE. After removal of 2 bases from V and 7 bases from J, the junction contained 5 bases not matched to a gene. The CDR3 is 14 residues long. The full variable domain, its missing parts supplied by reference TRBV5-8 and TRBJ1-4, is EAGVTQSPTHLIKTRGQQATLRCSPISGHTSVYWYQQALGLGLQFLLWYDEGEERNRGNFPPRFSGRQFPNYSSELNVNALELEDSALYLCASSLQGKFEKLFFGSGTQLSVL.

This chain links TRBV7-2 with TRBJ2-1, with unresolved D. Trimming removed 4 bases from V and 0 bases from J, with 10 bases in between. The CDR3 contains 15 residues. Germline loops: CDR1 SGHTA, CDR2 FQGNSA. The CDR3 bases are TGTGCCAGCAGCTCCTTCGGCAGCTCCTACAATGAGCAGTTCTTC. This codes for CASSSFGSSYNEQFF.

The J gene is TRBJ2-1, the V gene TRBV5-1; 8 bases align to TRBD2. The CDR3 consists of 15 residues. Germline CDR1 reads SGHRS; CDR2 reads YFSETQ. V trimming: 1 base; J trimming: 0 bases; junction bases outside the gene matches: 0. As DNA, the CDR3 is TGCGCCAGCAGCTTGAGCGGGAGCTCCTACAATGAGCAGTTCTTC. Protein sequence: CASSLSGSSYNEQFF.

The chain recombines TRBV9 with TRBJ1-2; D possibly corresponds to TRBD1 (5 bases). The V gene's germline CDR1 is SGDLS and CDR2 YYNGEE. This CDR3 comprises 15 residues. Between the trimmed V and J ends, which lost 0 bases and 4 bases, there was a span of 13 bases. DNA of the CDR3: TGTGCCAGCAGCGTAGGTGGGGGATCTAGCTATGGCTACACCTTC. It translates to CASSVGGGSSYGYTF.

A single count supports this clone. The chain couples TRBV27 to TRBJ1-5; the D gene is possibly TRBD1 (5 bases). V lost 0 bases and J lost 7, with 16 bases in between. CDR3 size: 16 residues. Germline lookup yields CDR1 MNHEY and CDR2 SMNVEV (reference sequence). The CDR3 region has the DNA TGTGCCAGCAGTTTATCGAGTCTAGGGGCTAACCAGCCCCAGCATTTT. Residues: CASSLSSLGANQPQHF.

The rearrangement joins TRBV6-1 to TRBJ1-5; TRBD1 aligns across 7 bases. Germline V gene sequence: CDR1 MNHNS, CDR2 SASEGT. V was clipped by 8 bases and J by 2 bases; unmatched bases: 12. The CDR3 loop spans 16 amino acids. The CDR3 is CASAEGGRGGNQPQHF. CDR3 coding DNA: TGTGCCAGCGCTGAAGGGGGCAGGGGAGGCAATCAGCCCCAGCATTTT.

The chain has TRBV18 and TRBJ1-4; TRBD1 matches at 8 bases. CDR1 is KGHSH, CDR2 LQKENI, per germline. CDR3 length: 16 residues. V shed 5 bases and J 0 bases; nucleotides not matched to a gene: 5. The CDR3 reads CASSAKTGATNEKLFF. CDR3 in DNA: TGTGCCAGCTCAGCTAAGACAGGGGCAACTAATGAAAAACTGTTTTTT.

The rearrangement links TRBV9 to TRBJ1-4, with D possibly matching TRBD1 (5 bases). Trimming removed 4 bases from V and 3 bases from J, with 13 bases in between. This CDR3 region has 15 residues. Germline V lookup: CDR1 SGDLS, CDR2 YYNGEE. CDR3 sequence: CASSPGGGANEKLFF. For the CDR3, the DNA is TGTGCCAGCAGCCCCGGGGGGGGAGCTAATGAAAAACTGTTTTTT.

This chain links TRBV7-9 with TRBJ2-7; D uncertain. The germline gives CDR1 SEHNR, CDR2 FQNEAQ (reference sequence). This CDR3 is built from 14 residues. V was clipped by 10 bases and J by 0 bases, with 16 bases between them. The CDR3 bases are TGTGCCACCCGTGGGCGGTCGGACTCCTACGAGCAGTACTTC. Its protein product is CATRGRSDSYEQYF.

For the CDR3, the DNA is TGTGCCAGCAGCTTCAGGGAGGTTCGAAACACCATATATTTT. As protein: CASSFREVRNTIYF. This chain joins TRBV9 and TRBJ1-3; tentative D call: TRBD1 (5 bases). Trimming left V 4 bases short and J 5 bases short, with 13 bases between. The CDR3 runs to 14 residues. The germline CDR1 and CDR2 sequences are SGDLS and YYNGEE.

The CDR3 sequence is CASSRVGQGADEQFF. The CDR3 DNA sequence: TGTGCCAGCAGCCGAGTGGGACAGGGGGCTGATGAGCAGTTCTTC. This chain connects TRBV7-6 to TRBJ2-1; 12 bases fit TRBD1. The V segment lost 5 bases and the J segment 8 bases; nucleotides outside the gene matches: 7. The CDR3 covers 15 residues. CDR1 is SGHVS, CDR2 FNYEAQ, per germline.

This clone was seen just once. This sequence joins TRBV6-5 and TRBJ2-2, with D perhaps TRBD1 (5 bases). The CDR3 totals 14 residues. Germline V gene sequence: CDR1 MNHEY, CDR2 SVGAGI. V was clipped by 9 bases and J by 1 base, with 12 bases between them. As DNA, the CDR3 is TGTGCCAGTGCCACAGGACAGAACACCGGGGAGCTGTTTTTT. Translation gives CASATGQNTGELFF.

This chain uses TRBV29-1 with TRBJ1-5; D is unclear. The germline gives CDR1 SQVTM, CDR2 ANQGSEA. This CDR3 contains 11 residues. In DNA form, the CDR3 reads TGCAGGGACTGCACCCCGGGGCCCCAGCATTTT. This codes for CRDCTPGPQHF.